These 19 T cell receptor beta chains share one sample of origin, sequenced in a study of cytomegalovirus exposure and HLA in healthy donors. Sequenced by immunoSEQ multiplex PCR; TCRdb stores in-frame clones only, minus some. The table includes 250,000 to 350,000 clones, 88% detected once. The sequenced sample was PBMCs. Source of these receptors: a woman younger than 35 in good health and CMV-seronegative.

The J gene is TRBJ1-1, the V gene TRBV7-9, with D possibly being TRBD1 (5 bases). This CDR3 region has 14 residues. Trimming removed 4 bases at V and 1 base at J, with 10 bases between. In germline, CDR1 is SEHNR, CDR2 FQNEAQ (reference sequence). The CDR3 loop is CASSSPQGNTEAFF. CDR3 DNA: TGTGCCAGCAGCTCCCCCCAGGGGAACACTGAAGCTTTCTTT.

The count of this clone is one. The chain combines TRBV25-1 with TRBJ1-2, with TRBD1 matching 8 bases. V dropped 4 bases and J dropped 5; count of bases not matched to a gene: 6. CDR3 length equals 14 residues. CDR1 is MGHDK, CDR2 SYGVNS, per germline. The CDR3 reads CASSASGGVYGYTF. CDR3 DNA sequence: TGTGCCAGCAGTGCATCAGGGGGCGTATATGGCTACACCTTC.

The V gene is TRBV6-1, the J gene TRBJ2-1; D is unresolved. The CDR3 length is 14 residues. Germline-derived CDR1 and CDR2 are MNHNS and SASEGT. Trimming removed 7 bases at V and 4 bases at J, with 14 bases between. The CDR3 DNA reads TGTGCCAGCACCACGCACAGCCGATACAATGAGCAGTTCTTC. Protein sequence: CASTTHSRYNEQFF.

In DNA form, the CDR3 reads TGCGCCAGCAGCCGGACTAGCGTCTCCTACAATGAGCAGTTCTTC. Its translation is CASSRTSVSYNEQFF. V gene TRBV5-1 combines with J gene TRBJ2-1, with 9 bases lining up with TRBD2. Trimming cost V 4 bases and J 0 bases; bases outside gene matches: 2. This CDR3 region has 15 residues. The germline CDR1 and CDR2 sequences are SGHRS and YFSETQ.

V and J are TRBV28 and TRBJ1-5; D is uncertain. Deletions cut 9 bases from V and 2 bases from J, with 8 bases between. From germline, CDR1 is MDHEN and CDR2 SYDVKM. The CDR3 covers 12 residues. CDR3 sequence reads: CASRTGNQPQHF. CDR3 in DNA: TGTGCCAGTCGTACAGGCAATCAGCCCCAGCATTTT.

The V gene is TRBV9, the J gene TRBJ2-5; 8 bases line up with TRBD2. Germline assignment: CDR1 SGDLS and CDR2 YYNGEE. V dropped 0 bases and J dropped 4; count of bases not matched to a gene: 2. This CDR3 has 14 amino acids. In DNA, the CDR3 is TGTGCCAGCAGCGTAGGGAGCGGGAGAGAGACCCAGTACTTC. Translated: CASSVGSGRETQYF. The whole variable domain, remainder taken from reference TRBV9 and TRBJ2-5, is DSGVTQTPKHLITATGQRVTLRCSPRSGDLSVYWYQQSLDQGLQFLIQYYNGEERAKGNILERFSAQQFPDLHSELNLSSLELGDSALYFCASSVGSGRETQYFGPGTRLLVL.

This clone turned up a few times. The chain employs TRBV30 and TRBJ2-1; 13 bases are a match to TRBD2. Germline CDR1 GTSNPN, CDR2 SVGIG (reference sequence). V dropped 8 bases and J dropped 10; count of bases not matched to a gene: 8. CDR3 length: 13 residues. CDR3 in amino acids: CAGRTSGSREQFF. Here the CDR3 DNA reads TGTGCCGGTCGGACTAGCGGGAGCCGAGAGCAGTTCTTC.

The V and J genes are TRBV6-5 and TRBJ1-1; 9 positions agree with TRBD1. CDR1 is MNHEY and CDR2 is SVGAGI in the germline V gene. The length of the CDR3 is 15 residues. V gave up 4 bases and J gave up 4 bases; unmatched junction bases: 7. CDR3 coding DNA: TGTGCCAGCAGTTGGGCCGGGACAGGGATCACTGAAGCTTTCTTT. Protein product: CASSWAGTGITEAFF.

The genes are TRBV6-1 and TRBJ2-3, with 7 bases fitting TRBD2. Germline V lookup: CDR1 MNHNS, CDR2 SASEGT. This CDR3 is built from 14 residues. The ends lost 7 bases at V and 4 bases at J; junction bases unmatched: 8. The CDR3: CASNEGGSADTQYF. CDR3 DNA: TGTGCCAGCAACGAGGGCGGGAGCGCAGATACGCAGTATTTT.

The gene calls are TRBV7-6 and TRBJ2-7, with 10 bases that match TRBD2. Germline CDR1 is SGHVS and CDR2 is FNYEAQ. The CDR3 totals 15 residues. V lost 1 base and J lost 5; bases outside the gene matches: 5. The CDR3 region is CASSLGSGGTHEQYF. CDR3 DNA: TGTGCCAGCAGCTTAGGTAGCGGGGGGACACACGAGCAGTACTTC.

This clone was seen just once. J is TRBJ2-2 and V is TRBV7-8; 11 bases map to TRBD2. Germline assignment: CDR1 SGHVS and CDR2 FQNEAQ. This CDR3 contains 17 residues. Unmatched junction bases numbered 7, after V lost 5 bases and J lost 2 bases. The CDR3 nucleotides read TGTGCCAGCAGCGGTCCTAGCGGGAGGCTCAACACCGGGGAGCTGTTTTTT. Its protein product is CASSGPSGRLNTGELFF.

V gene TRBV14 combines with J gene TRBJ2-1, with 8 bases matching TRBD2. Germline V lookup: CDR1 SGHDN, CDR2 FVKESK. The V and J ends lost 4 bases and 10 bases, in that order; junction bases with no gene match: 6. The CDR3 loop spans 13 amino acids. The CDR3 DNA is TGTGCCAGCAGCCGCGTAGCGGGGAGGGAGCAGTTCTTC. Translating gives CASSRVAGREQFF. Full variable domain (remainder filled in from reference TRBV14 and TRBJ2-1): EAGVTQFPSHSVIEKGQTVTLRCDPISGHDNLYWYRRVMGKEIKFLLHFVKESKQDESGMPNNRFLAERTGGTYSTLKVQPAELEDSGVYFCASSRVAGREQFFGPGTRLTVL.

The rearrangement links TRBV4-2 to TRBJ2-2; maybe TRBD1 (5 bases). V lost 4 bases to trimming and J lost 1 base, with 10 bases between them. From germline, CDR1 is LGHNA and CDR2 YNFKEQ. CDR3 length: 15 amino acids. This CDR3 reads CASSRQTVNTGELFF. In nucleotides, the CDR3 is TGTGCCAGCAGCCGCCAGACAGTGAACACCGGGGAGCTGTTTTTT.

The chain combines TRBV28 with TRBJ1-6; D unresolved. This CDR3 region has 18 residues. The V end lost 2 bases, the J end lost 0 bases, and 14 bases lay between the germline ends. Germline CDR1 MDHEN, CDR2 SYDVKM. In nucleotides, the CDR3 is TGTGCCAGCAGTTTACCAGGACTTTCGAGCTCCTATAATTCACCCCTCCACTTT. Its protein product is CASSLPGLSSSYNSPLHF.

This rearrangement joins TRBV19 to TRBJ1-1, with TRBD1 matching over 8 bases. V gave up 6 bases and J gave up 4 bases; unmatched junction bases: 4. Germline CDR1 and CDR2: LNHDA and SQIVND (reference sequence). This CDR3 is built from 13 residues. CDR3 in DNA: TGTGCCAGTAGCCGACAGGGGATCACTGAAGCTTTCTTT. This gives the protein CASSRQGITEAFF. Full variable domain (outside the CDR3, taken from reference TRBV19 and TRBJ1-1): DGGITQSPKYLFRKEGQNVTLSCEQNLNHDAMYWYRQDPGQGLRLIYYSQIVNDFQKGDIAEGYSVSREKKESFPLTVTSAQKNPTAFYLCASSRQGITEAFFGQGTRLTVV.

This clone appeared a single time. V gene TRBV19 combines with J gene TRBJ1-2; D may be TRBD1 (5 bases). This CDR3 has 15 amino acids. V was cut by 1 base and J by 4 bases, with 13 bases left in between. Looked up from germline, CDR1 is LNHDA and CDR2 is SQIVND (reference sequence). The CDR3 DNA is TGTGCCAGTAGTATAGTTTGGGGCATAGGCTATGGCTACACCTTC. Amino acids: CASSIVWGIGYGYTF.

This clone is a singleton in its sample. This chain uses TRBV11-3 with TRBJ2-7; D is perhaps TRBD2 (5 bases). This CDR3 is built from 13 residues. Trimming removed 6 bases from V and 5 bases from J, with 14 bases in between. From germline, CDR1 is SGHNT and CDR2 YENEEA. In DNA, the CDR3 is TGTGCCAGCAGTCATTCTAGCAGACACGAGCAGTACTTC. It codes for CASSHSSRHEQYF.

The J gene is TRBJ2-5, the V gene TRBV5-6; 9 bases match TRBD2. Germline CDR1 is SGHDT and CDR2 is YYEEEE. This CDR3 is built from 14 residues. The trim removed 3 bases at V and 5 bases at J, leaving 5 bases unmatched. This CDR3 is CASSWREGGETQYF. CDR3 coding DNA: TGTGCCAGCAGCTGGCGGGAGGGCGGGGAGACCCAGTACTTC. Variable domain in full (rest from reference TRBV5-6 and TRBJ2-5): DAGVTQSPTHLIKTRGQQVTLRCSPKSGHDTVSWYQQALGQGPQFIFQYYEEEERQRGNFPDRFSGHQFPNYSSELNVNALLLGDSALYLCASSWREGGETQYFGPGTRLLVL.

This chain connects TRBV6-5 to TRBJ1-5; 9 positions agree with TRBD1. CDR1 is MNHEY and CDR2 is SVGAGI in the germline V gene. This CDR3 has 14 amino acids. The V segment lost 7 bases and the J segment 6 bases; nucleotides outside the gene matches: 7. CDR3 DNA: TGTGCCAGCAAGAAACAGGGGGCGGGTCAGCCCCAGCATTTT. It yields the protein CASKKQGAGQPQHF.